Presented here are 6 T cell receptor beta chains from one specimen sequenced in a study of control samples from healthy donors and cancer patients. Sequencing used immunoSEQ multiplex PCR; TCRdb keeps in-frame clones, though not all of them. The sample gives 25,000 to 35,000 clones, approximately 87% of which show up once; 1.5% to 2% is in the top ten. The source material was PBMCs. These receptors were taken from a woman between 40 and 55 years old with lung cancer.

The V gene is TRBV7-2, the J gene TRBJ1-5; D is undetermined. Germline CDR1 SGHTA, CDR2 FQGNSA. This CDR3 region has 15 residues. V lost 3 bases and J 5 bases, leaving 14 bases between the germline ends. This CDR3 is CASSFRGGMDQPQHF. CDR3 DNA sequence: TGTGCCAGCAGCTTTCGGGGAGGGATGGATCAGCCCCAGCATTTT.

This clone came up once. The rearrangement links TRBV4-2 to TRBJ2-2, with D tentatively TRBD1 (6 bases). V lost 1 base, J lost 6 bases, and 12 bases lay in between. Germline V gives CDR1 LGHNA, CDR2 YNFKEQ. There are 15 residues in the CDR3. The CDR3 reads CASSQGQEWPGELFF. The CDR3 DNA reads TGTGCCAGCAGCCAAGGACAGGAGTGGCCCGGGGAGCTGTTTTTT.

The chain combines TRBV28 with TRBJ2-7; D possibly corresponds to TRBD1 (5 bases). In germline, CDR1 is MDHEN, CDR2 SYDVKM. V lost 3 bases and J lost 1, with 13 bases in between. This CDR3 has 15 amino acids. CDR3 DNA sequence: TGTGCCAGCAGTTTTTACAGGATTGATTCCTACGAGCAGTACTTC. This codes for CASSFYRIDSYEQYF. The full variable domain, rest sourced from reference TRBV28 and TRBJ2-7, is DVKVTQSSRYLVKRTGEKVFLECVQDMDHENMFWYRQDPGLGLRLIYFSYDVKMKEKGDIPEGYSVSREKKERFSLILESASTNQTSMYLCASSFYRIDSYEQYFGPGTRLTVT.

The rearrangement uses TRBV5-1 and TRBJ1-1; D remains ambiguous. The CDR3 is made up of 13 amino acids. Germline V lookup: CDR1 SGHRS, CDR2 YFSETQ. V was cut by 1 base and J by 1 base, with 5 bases left in between. CDR3 protein: CASSLQENTEAFF. DNA of the CDR3: TGCGCCAGCAGCTTGCAGGAGAACACTGAAGCTTTCTTT.

The genes are TRBV28 and TRBJ2-1; D is uncertain. The CDR3 consists of 16 residues. V was pared by 6 bases and J by 0 bases, with 15 bases between. CDR1 MDHEN and CDR2 SYDVKM come from the germline V gene. The CDR3 spells CASRGATPSSYNEQFF. CDR3 coding DNA: TGTGCCAGCAGGGGCGCAACCCCTAGCTCCTACAATGAGCAGTTCTTC.

In this sample, this clone turned up once. The chain employs TRBV7-9 and TRBJ1-1; the D is unclear. The CDR3 contains 15 residues. Germline lookup yields CDR1 SEHNR and CDR2 FQNEAQ (reference sequence). V was pared by 5 bases and J by 1 base, with 14 bases between. The CDR3 DNA reads TGTGCCAGCAGCCAAACTAAGGGCGGGAACACTGAAGCTTTCTTT. Its translation: CASSQTKGGNTEAFF.